A single sample is the source of the 24 T cell receptor beta chains below, sequenced in a study of shared clonotypes between healthy human individuals. Clones were sequenced by immunoSEQ multiplex PCR, and TCRdb holds only the in-frame ones, with some missing. Among millions of clones listed, more than 90% were seen once. Sequenced: naive CD4+ T cells sorted from blood. Indicated subset: CD45RA+ positively selected. The receptors here all came from a man between 18 and 29 years old in good health.

The CDR3 DNA follows: TGTGCCAGCTCACCACCACAGGGGGCATGGAAGTACTTC. It yields the protein CASSPPQGAWKYF. The chain combines TRBV18 with TRBJ2-7, with 9 positions matching TRBD1. The CDR3 spans 13 residues. In germline, CDR1 is KGHSH, CDR2 LQKENI. V lost 0 bases and J lost 11; bases outside the gene matches: 5.

This chain joins TRBV7-2 and TRBJ1-4; no reliable D call. CDR1 and CDR2 (germline): SGHTA, FQGNSA. Trimming pared 5 bases from V and 3 bases from J, leaving 7 bases between. This CDR3 spans 13 amino acids. The CDR3 loop is CASSLLSNEKLFF. As DNA, the CDR3 is TGTGCCAGCAGCCTACTATCTAATGAAAAACTGTTTTTT. The whole variable domain, remainder taken from reference TRBV7-2 and TRBJ1-4, is GAGVSQSPSNKVTEKGKDVELRCDPISGHTALYWYRQSLGQGLEFLIYFQGNSAPDKSGLPSDRFSAERTGGSVSTLTIQRTQQEDSAVYLCASSLLSNEKLFFGSGTQLSVL.

V and J are TRBV11-2 and TRBJ1-6; 7 bases map to TRBD1. Trimming took 0 bases from V and 8 from J; bases not matched to a gene: 7. The CDR3 loop spans 16 amino acids. Germline V CDR1 and CDR2: SGHAT, FQNNGV. The CDR3 region has the DNA TGTGCCAGCAGCTTAGAAGGGGGCCTTAGGGATTCACCCCTCCACTTT. It codes for CASSLEGGLRDSPLHF.

As to this clone: The identical CDR3 is also encoded by other nucleotide sequences in the sample. The chain uses TRBV30 and TRBJ1-4; the match to TRBD1 covers 7 bases. Germline CDR1 and CDR2: GTSNPN and SVGIG (reference sequence). V was clipped by 3 bases and J by 8 bases; unmatched bases: 3. The CDR3 sequence is 12 residues long. DNA for the CDR3: TGTGCCTGGAGACAGGGGAACGAAAAACTGTTTTTT. Translated, it gives CAWRQGNEKLFF.

Comments on this clone: This CDR3 is also generated by other DNA sequences in the sample. The rearrangement joins TRBV18 to TRBJ1-4; D possibly corresponds to TRBD1 (5 bases). V shed 6 bases and J shed 4 bases, with 9 bases lying between them. The length of the CDR3 is 13 residues. CDR1 is KGHSH, CDR2 LQKENI, per germline. DNA of the CDR3: TGTGCCAGCTCCCTGGGACTTAATGAAAAACTGTTTTTT. It codes for CASSLGLNEKLFF.

The rearrangement uses TRBV5-1 and TRBJ2-5; no firm D call. The CDR3 loop spans 14 amino acids. The germline V and J ends were trimmed by 1 base and 1 base, with 8 bases remaining between them. Per germline, CDR1 SGHRS and CDR2 YFSETQ. CDR3 amino acids: CASSLPGRQETQYF. The CDR3 DNA is TGCGCCAGCAGCTTGCCGGGCCGCCAAGAGACCCAGTACTTC. Full variable domain (missing parts from reference TRBV5-1 and TRBJ2-5): KAGVTQTPRYLIKTRGQQVTLSCSPISGHRSVSWYQQTPGQGLQFLFEYFSETQRNKGNFPGRFSGRQFSNSRSEMNVSTLELGDSALYLCASSLPGRQETQYFGPGTRLLVL.

This chain connects TRBV30 to TRBJ2-5, with D perhaps matching TRBD2 (6 bases). The CDR3 runs 14 residues. Trimming left V 5 bases short and J 5 bases short, with 18 bases between. Germline lookup yields CDR1 GTSNPN and CDR2 SVGIG (reference sequence). CDR3 sequence: CAWEKLGGTETQYF. The CDR3 region has the DNA TGTGCCTGGGAAAAGCTGGGGGGAACGGAGACCCAGTACTTC.

The CDR3 coding sequence is TGTGCCAGCAGTTACAGTTGCAGGGGGACTGGTGGCTACACCTTC. Translation: CASSYSCRGTGGYTF. The chain combines TRBV6-8 with TRBJ1-2; the match to TRBD1 covers 7 bases. The V and J ends lost 2 bases and 7 bases, in that order; junction bases with no gene match: 10. The CDR3 runs to 15 residues. Germline V lookup: CDR1 MNHGY, CDR2 SAAAGT.

For this clone: The sample has other DNA sequences that encode this CDR3 too. The chain couples TRBV9 to TRBJ2-1; 8 positions match TRBD2. The germline V gene encodes CDR1 SGDLS and CDR2 YYNGEE. Trimming removed 2 bases from V and 3 bases from J; junction bases left unmatched: 4. The CDR3 sequence is 15 residues long. CDR3 protein: CASSVAGTSYNEQFF. CDR3 DNA sequence: TGTGCCAGCAGCGTTGCCGGGACTAGCTACAATGAGCAGTTCTTC. The complete variable domain, with remaining parts taken from reference TRBV9 and TRBJ2-1, reads DSGVTQTPKHLITATGQRVTLRCSPRSGDLSVYWYQQSLDQGLQFLIQYYNGEERAKGNILERFSAQQFPDLHSELNLSSLELGDSALYFCASSVAGTSYNEQFFGPGTRLTVL.

The chain combines TRBV10-1 with TRBJ2-1; 8 nucleotides agree with TRBD2. CDR3 size: 16 residues. Germline V lookup: CDR1 WNHNN, CDR2 SYGVQD (reference sequence). The V segment lost 4 bases and the J segment 7 bases; nucleotides outside the gene matches: 12. In DNA, the CDR3 is TGCGCCAGCAGTGCGGTGTCGGGAGGGCCAGGGAATGAGCAGTTCTTC. It encodes CASSAVSGGPGNEQFF.

The V and J genes are TRBV12-5 and TRBJ2-1, with 11 bases that match TRBD2. Germline assignment: CDR1 LGHNT and CDR2 FRNRAP. The CDR3 is 15 residues long. The ends lost 6 bases at V and 4 bases at J; junction bases unmatched: 5. The CDR3 sequence: CASGQLAGGYNEQFF. DNA of the CDR3: TGTGCTAGTGGGCAGCTAGCGGGAGGTTACAATGAGCAGTTCTTC. Full variable domain (outside the CDR3, taken from reference TRBV12-5 and TRBJ2-1): DARVTQTPRHKVTEMGQEVTMRCQPILGHNTVFWYRQTMMQGLELLAYFRNRAPLDDSGMPKDRFSAEMPDATLATLKIQPSEPRDSAVYFCASGQLAGGYNEQFFGPGTRLTVL.

V is TRBV30 and J is TRBJ1-6, with TRBD1 as a possible D gene (5 bases). V lost 5 bases and J 10 bases, leaving 12 bases between the germline ends. CDR3 size: 12 residues. Germline V gives CDR1 GTSNPN, CDR2 SVGIG (reference sequence). CDR3 residues: CAWGRGDSPLHF. In DNA form, the CDR3 reads TGTGCCTGGGGGAGGGGTGACTCACCCCTCCACTTT.

CDR3 DNA sequence: TGTGCCAGCAGCAAAGGGGTCCGTCGGACTAGCTCATTGATCGGGGAGCTGTTTTTT. Its protein is CASSKGVRRTSSLIGELFF. The gene calls are TRBV21-1 and TRBJ2-2; the listed D gene, TRBD2, was not tested against the DNA. TRBV21-1 is designated a pseudogene. This CDR3 has 19 amino acids.

In its sample, this clone was seen once. The chain couples TRBV2 to TRBJ2-7; 15 nucleotides align to TRBD2. CDR1 and CDR2 from the germline V gene are SNHLY and FYNNEI. CDR3 size: 15 residues. V was pared by 7 bases and J by 2 bases, with 3 bases of the junction left unmatched. The CDR3 loop is CASKGLAGGTYEQYF. The CDR3 nucleotides are TGTGCCAGCAAGGGACTAGCGGGAGGAACCTACGAGCAGTACTTC.

The CDR3 loop is CASSLRGLAGTTSTDTQYF. In nucleotides, the CDR3 is TGTGCCAGCAGCTTAAGGGGACTAGCGGGGACAACTAGCACAGATACGCAGTATTTT. This sequence joins TRBV7-3 and TRBJ2-3, with 13 nucleotides matching TRBD2. V shed 1 base, J shed 0 bases, and the junction held 7 bases outside the gene matches. Germline V lookup: CDR1 SGHTA, CDR2 FQGTGA. The CDR3 has 19 amino acids.

This chain links TRBV6-6 with TRBJ1-4; D is unclear. The germline V gene has CDR1 MNHNY and CDR2 SVGAGI (reference sequence). CDR3 length equals 12 residues. Trimming shortened V by 9 bases and J by 0 bases, and 5 bases separated the two germline ends. The CDR3 coding sequence is TGTGCCAGTCAAGCAACTAATGAAAAACTGTTTTTT. This gives the protein CASQATNEKLFF.

V and J are TRBV4-1 and TRBJ2-7, with 7 bases aligning to TRBD2. This CDR3 contains 17 residues. V was pared by 3 bases and J by 7 bases, with 18 bases of the junction left unmatched. The germline CDR1 and CDR2 sequences are MGHRA and YSYEKL. The CDR3 loop is CASSQDQGAGKSGEQYF. For the CDR3, the DNA is TGCGCCAGCAGCCAGGATCAAGGAGCGGGAAAAAGTGGGGAGCAGTACTTC.

The chain joins TRBV18 to TRBJ2-3; 9 nucleotides align to TRBD2. Germline-derived CDR1 and CDR2 are KGHSH and LQKENI. Unmatched junction bases numbered 7, after V lost 4 bases and J lost 2 bases. The CDR3 is 16 amino acids. This CDR3 is CASSLASGAITDTQYF. The CDR3 DNA reads TGTGCCAGCTCACTGGCTAGCGGGGCGATCACAGATACGCAGTATTTT. The whole variable domain, filled in from reference TRBV18 and TRBJ2-3, reads NAGVMQNPRHLVRRRGQEARLRCSPMKGHSHVYWYRQLPEEGLKFMVYLQKENIIDESGMPKERFSAEFPKEGPSILRIQQVVRGDSAAYFCASSLASGAITDTQYFGPGTRLTVL.

In DNA form, the CDR3 reads TGTGCCAGCAACGTCAGGGGGCGGGGGTCACCCCTCCACTTT. This sequence encodes CASNVRGRGSPLHF. The chain is built from TRBV7-2 and TRBJ1-6; 8 bases are shared with TRBD1. This CDR3 has 14 amino acids. V lost 7 bases to trimming and J lost 10 bases; unmatched junction nucleotides: 9. Germline CDR1 and CDR2: SGHTA and FQGNSA. The entire variable domain, with the rest obtained from reference TRBV7-2 and TRBJ1-6, is as follows: GAGVSQSPSNKVTEKGKDVELRCDPISGHTALYWYRQSLGQGLEFLIYFQGNSAPDKSGLPSDRFSAERTGGSVSTLTIQRTQQEDSAVYLCASNVRGRGSPLHFGNGTRLTVT.

This rearrangement joins TRBV5-5 to TRBJ1-6; D call uncertain. Trimming took 3 bases from V and 5 from J, leaving 6 bases between them. Germline V gives CDR1 SGHKS, CDR2 YYEKEE (reference sequence). The CDR3 loop spans 13 amino acids. The CDR3 spells CASSSGNNSPLHF. CDR3 in DNA: TGTGCCAGCAGCTCGGGGAATAATTCACCCCTCCACTTT.

The chain is built from TRBV9 and TRBJ2-2; tentative D call: TRBD2 (6 bases). Germline assignment: CDR1 SGDLS and CDR2 YYNGEE. V was trimmed by 3 bases and J by 3 bases, leaving 9 bases between them. The CDR3 covers 14 residues. The CDR3 coding sequence is TGTGCCAGCAGCGGGGGACTCTACACCGGGGAGCTGTTTTTT. It is translated as CASSGGLYTGELFF. The whole variable domain, remainder taken from reference TRBV9 and TRBJ2-2, is DSGVTQTPKHLITATGQRVTLRCSPRSGDLSVYWYQQSLDQGLQFLIQYYNGEERAKGNILERFSAQQFPDLHSELNLSSLELGDSALYFCASSGGLYTGELFFGEGSRLTVL.

The J gene is TRBJ1-1, the V gene TRBV9; 8 bases are a match to TRBD1. The CDR3 is 15 residues long. The germline V gene has CDR1 SGDLS and CDR2 YYNGEE. V trimming: 3 bases; J trimming: 0 bases; junction bases outside the gene matches: 4. The CDR3 sequence: CASSARTGMNTEAFF. DNA for the CDR3: TGTGCCAGCAGCGCCAGGACAGGGATGAACACTGAAGCTTTCTTT.

This rearrangement joins TRBV6-1 to TRBJ2-7; the D gene is possibly TRBD1 (5 bases). CDR1 and CDR2 from the germline V gene are MNHNS and SASEGT. V gave up 4 bases and J gave up 4 bases, with 17 bases separating them. The CDR3 has 15 amino acids. The DNA for the CDR3 is TGTGCCAGCAGTGCCCGACAGCTATTGGTATACGAGCAGTACTTC. Protein product: CASSARQLLVYEQYF.

The rearrangement joins TRBV7-2 to TRBJ2-5; 9 bases are a match to TRBD1. Germline V lookup: CDR1 SGHTA, CDR2 FQGNSA. The CDR3 runs 16 residues. J was trimmed by 5 bases and V by 4 bases; bases with no gene match: 11. CDR3 amino acids: CASSSSGTGRVETQYF. The CDR3 bases are TGTGCCAGCAGCTCGTCCGGGACAGGGAGAGTGGAGACCCAGTACTTC.